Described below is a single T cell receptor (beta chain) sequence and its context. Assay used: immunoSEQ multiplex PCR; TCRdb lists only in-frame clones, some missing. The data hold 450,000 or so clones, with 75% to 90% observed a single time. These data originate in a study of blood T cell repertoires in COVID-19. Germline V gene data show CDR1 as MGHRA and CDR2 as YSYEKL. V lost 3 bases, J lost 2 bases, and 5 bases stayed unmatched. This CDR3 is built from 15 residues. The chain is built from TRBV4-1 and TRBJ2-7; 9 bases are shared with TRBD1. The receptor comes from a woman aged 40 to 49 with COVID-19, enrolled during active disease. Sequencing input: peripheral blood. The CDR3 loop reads CASSQIRTGAYEQYF. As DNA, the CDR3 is TGCGCCAGCAGCCAGATAAGGACAGGGGCCTACGAGCAGTACTTC.